A selection of T cell receptor beta chains follows, all from one sample in a study of cytomegalovirus exposure and HLA in healthy donors. The repertoire was sequenced with immunoSEQ multiplex PCR; TCRdb's copy has only in-frame clones and lacks some. The data hold 130,000 or so clones, with roughly 9% observed a single time. The sample comprised PBMCs. These receptors came from a woman in her forties in good health and CMV-seropositive. Each CDR3 is given with its conserved first and last residue. Fields, in order: clone size, J gene, V gene, D gene, CDR3 length, CDR3 protein, CDR3 DNA. A D gene is named only where the DNA matches it firmly. Clone size is given for some rows only: seen once, a few or many times, or a class if the clone is expanded.

-	TRBJ2-3	TRBV2	-	13	CASSGGGTDTQYF	TGTGCCAGCAGTGGTGGAGGGACAGATACGCAGTATTTT
-	TRBJ2-1	TRBV29-1	TRBD2	13	CSVFGTSLGEQFF	TGCAGCGTTTTTGGGACTAGTTTGGGAGAGCAGTTCTTC
-	TRBJ2-3	TRBV19	-	14	CASSAGWVTDTQYF	TGTGCCAGTAGTGCAGGGTGGGTCACAGATACGCAGTATTTT
few	TRBJ2-1	TRBV7-2	TRBD2	15	CASSSGGGAYNEQFF	TGTGCCAGCAGCTCGGGCGGGGGGGCCTACAATGAGCAGTTCTTC
-	TRBJ1-1	TRBV11-1	TRBD1	13	CASSLTGGTEAFF	TGTGCCAGCAGCTTAACAGGGGGCACTGAAGCTTTCTTT
-	TRBJ1-2	TRBV6-1	-	15	CASSDVGAQNYGYTF	TGTGCCAGCAGTGATGTGGGGGCCCAAAACTATGGCTACACCTTC
few	TRBJ1-2	TRBV5-1	-	14	CASSLEGEGYGYTF	TGCGCCAGCAGCTTGGAAGGGGAGGGGTATGGCTACACCTTC
-	TRBJ2-3	TRBV10-3	TRBD2	15	CAIRVSGESTDTQYF	TGTGCCATCAGGGTTAGCGGGGAGAGCACAGATACGCAGTATTTT
-	TRBJ1-6	TRBV6-6	-	14	CASSYQGRNSPLHF	TGTGCCAGCAGTTATCAAGGCAGGAATTCACCCCTCCACTTT
-	TRBJ2-5	TRBV11-3	-	15	CASSLFPGVEETQYF	TGTGCCAGCAGCTTATTCCCGGGAGTCGAAGAGACCCAGTACTTC
few	TRBJ2-2	TRBV29-1	TRBD2	15	CSVRGGGALTGELFF	TGCAGCGTTCGCGGGGGAGGGGCCCTCACCGGGGAGCTGTTTTTT
few	TRBJ1-4	TRBV4-3	-	15	CASSQDTGSNEKLFF	TGCGCCAGCAGCCAAGATACAGGGTCTAATGAAAAACTGTTTTTT
-	TRBJ1-1	TRBV27	-	14	CASYSRERNTEAFF	TGTGCCAGTTACTCCCGGGAACGGAACACTGAAGCTTTCTTT
-	TRBJ2-3	TRBV2	-	12	CASSEETNTQYF	TGTGCCAGCAGTGAAGAGACAAATACGCAGTATTTT
few	TRBJ2-3	TRBV6-1	TRBD2	15	CASSEAVLAGGAQYF	TGTGCCAGCAGTGAAGCGGTACTAGCGGGGGGAGCGCAGTATTTT
few	TRBJ1-5	TRBV19	-	15	CASSRGVSPNQPQHF	TGTGCCAGTAGCAGGGGTGTATCCCCGAATCAGCCCCAGCATTTT
-	TRBJ2-7	TRBV9	TRBD1	15	CASSVAWGQPYEQYF	TGTGCCAGCAGCGTAGCGTGGGGACAGCCCTACGAGCAGTACTTC
-	TRBJ2-3	TRBV2	TRBD1	15	CASRADRGRSDTQYF	TGTGCCAGCAGGGCGGACAGGGGGCGCTCGGATACGCAGTATTTT
-	TRBJ2-2	TRBV9	TRBD2	16	CASSVERGVGTGELFF	TGTGCCAGCAGCGTAGAACGGGGGGTCGGGACCGGGGAGCTGTTTTTT
few	TRBJ1-1	TRBV2	-	14	CASSVYGGNTEAFF	TGTGCCAGCAGTGTGTACGGGGGGAACACTGAAGCTTTCTTT
few	TRBJ2-7	TRBV5-6	TRBD1	14	CASSADRPPYEQYF	TGTGCCAGCAGCGCGGACAGGCCCCCCTACGAGCAGTACTTC
-	TRBJ1-4	TRBV5-8	TRBD1	17	CASSAGDRGIKGGKLFF	TGTGCCAGCAGTGCCGGGGACAGGGGAATAAAGGGCGGAAAACTGTTTTTT
-	TRBJ1-6	TRBV19	TRBD1	15	CASSIGRGLNSPLHF	TGTGCCAGTAGTATCGGCAGGGGGCTAAATTCACCCCTCCACTTT
few	TRBJ2-3	TRBV4-3	-	19	CASSQDPFVAGPITDTQYF	TGCGCCAGCAGCCAAGACCCCTTTGTCGCGGGGCCTATCACAGATACGCAGTATTTT
few	TRBJ2-5	TRBV13	TRBD2	15	CASSWGGGGKETQYF	TGTGCCAGCAGCTGGGGGGGCGGGGGGAAAGAGACCCAGTACTTC
-	TRBJ2-5	TRBV7-2	-	16	CASSLEARQPRETQYF	TGTGCCAGCAGCTTAGAAGCGCGGCAGCCCCGGGAGACCCAGTACTTC
few	TRBJ2-6	TRBV6-5	-	15	CASTPTGSGANVLTF	TGTGCCAGCACCCCCACAGGTTCAGGGGCCAACGTCCTGACTTTC
-	TRBJ1-1	TRBV2	-	14	CASNGGGWGTEAFF	TGTGCCAGCAATGGGGGGGGCTGGGGAACTGAAGCTTTCTTT
-	TRBJ1-1	TRBV11-2	-	16	CASSLHPPPVNTEAFF	TGTGCCAGCAGCTTACATCCGCCCCCAGTGAACACTGAAGCTTTCTTT
few	TRBJ2-1	TRBV5-1	TRBD2	17	CASSPSGAGVKYNEQFF	TGCGCCAGCAGCCCATCTGGGGCGGGGGTCAAGTACAATGAGCAGTTCTTC
-	TRBJ1-4	TRBV5-1	-	14	CASSLGTGWEKLFF	TGCGCCAGCAGCTTGGGAACAGGGTGGGAAAAACTGTTTTTT
-	TRBJ1-5	TRBV7-5	-	16	CVRSLGIAGPYQPQHF	TGTGTCAGAAGCTTAGGAATTGCAGGCCCCTATCAGCCCCAGCATTTT
-	TRBJ1-6	TRBV6-6	TRBD1	15	CASSYKGQGDSPLHF	TGTGCCAGCAGTTACAAGGGACAGGGAGATTCACCCCTCCACTTT
-	TRBJ1-1	TRBV5-1	-	16	CASSLAPGRATTEAFF	TGCGCCAGCAGCTTGGCCCCTGGCAGGGCCACCACTGAAGCTTTCTTT
few	TRBJ1-5	TRBV7-2	-	15	CASSWTGGEGQPQHF	TGTGCCAGCAGCTGGACGGGGGGCGAGGGTCAGCCCCAGCATTTT
once	TRBJ2-5	TRBV5-4	-	12	CASSGSQETQYF	TGTGCCAGCTCCGGGTCACAAGAGACCCAGTACTTC
few	TRBJ2-7	TRBV6-1	-	15	CASSVVSAPTYEQYF	TGTGCCAGCAGTGTAGTGAGCGCACCTACCTACGAGCAGTACTTC
few	TRBJ2-2	TRBV9	-	15	CASSVGREKTGELFF	TGTGCCAGCAGCGTAGGCAGGGAAAAGACCGGGGAGCTGTTTTTT
-	TRBJ2-7	TRBV29-1	-	13	CSVEYVRGREQYF	TGCAGCGTTGAATATGTCAGGGGGAGGGAGCAGTACTTC
few	TRBJ1-6	TRBV27	TRBD1	16	CASSPRQGQGHPIIHF	TGTGCCAGCAGTCCACGACAGGGACAGGGTCATCCCATTATCCACTTT
few	TRBJ2-2	TRBV5-8	TRBD2	17	CASSPGLAGGRGGELFF	TGTGCCAGCAGCCCCGGACTAGCGGGGGGCCGGGGCGGGGAGCTGTTTTTT
few	TRBJ1-1	TRBV2	-	12	CASRRLNTEAFF	TGTGCCAGCAGGAGGCTGAACACTGAAGCTTTCTTT
-	TRBJ2-1	TRBV13	TRBD2	14	CASSLGLAGGEQFF	TGTGCCAGCAGCTTAGGACTAGCGGGGGGTGAGCAGTTCTTC
few	TRBJ1-5	TRBV15	-	13	CATSRLLGQPQHF	TGTGCCACCAGCAGACTGCTAGGTCAGCCCCAGCATTTT
-	TRBJ2-2	TRBV2	-	15	CASTPTAPNTGELFF	TGTGCCAGCACCCCAACAGCCCCGAACACCGGGGAGCTGTTTTTT
few	TRBJ1-3	TRBV28	-	15	CASSSTTGGEDTIYF	TGTGCCAGCAGTTCAACGACAGGCGGAGAGGACACCATATATTTT
few	TRBJ2-1	TRBV5-4	TRBD2	16	CASSLGAGGTYNEQFF	TGTGCCAGCAGCTTGGGAGCGGGGGGTACCTACAATGAGCAGTTCTTC
-	TRBJ2-7	TRBV2	TRBD1	13	CASSVSTGAEQYF	TGTGCCAGCAGTGTGTCCACAGGGGCCGAGCAGTACTTC
few	TRBJ2-7	TRBV5-8	-	13	CASSLQQGYEQYF	TGTGCCAGCAGCTTGCAGCAGGGCTACGAGCAGTACTTC
-	TRBJ1-1	TRBV18	-	13	CASSPPEDTEAFF	TGTGCCAGCTCACCACCCGAGGACACTGAAGCTTTCTTT
-	TRBJ1-5	TRBV4-1	TRBD1	18	CASSQDWGQGRANQPQHF	TGCGCCAGCAGCCAGGATTGGGGACAGGGGAGGGCCAATCAGCCCCAGCATTTT
few	TRBJ2-1	TRBV11-3	TRBD2	14	CASSASGGHNEQFF	TGTGCCAGCAGCGCTAGCGGGGGACACAATGAGCAGTTCTTC
few	TRBJ2-3	TRBV2	-	11	CASRARDTQYF	TGTGCCAGCAGGGCGCGGGATACGCAGTATTTT
few	TRBJ2-3	TRBV7-9	-	14	CASSPRQVTDTQYF	TGTGCCAGCAGCCCCCGCCAGGTGACAGATACGCAGTATTTT
-	TRBJ1-1	TRBV29-1	TRBD1	13	CSGTGRENTEAFF	TGCAGCGGGACAGGGCGGGAGAACACTGAAGCTTTCTTT